The 28 T cell receptor beta chains below come from one sample, sequenced in a study of CD8 T cells in ankylosing spondylitis. TCRdb passed the 5' RACE reads through MiXCR, listing each CDR3 protein once. The data contain over 130,000 distinct CDR3 sequences, under 45% of them singletons. The sequenced material came from synovial fluid, either unsorted or a sorted T cell fraction (not recorded which). Receptors originate from a male donor with ankylosing spondylitis.

This clonotype appeared many times. The V and J genes are TRBV11-3 and TRBJ2-1; tentatively, D is TRBD2 (5 bases). There are 17 residues in the CDR3. Looked up from germline, CDR1 is SGHNT and CDR2 is YENEEA. Trimming removed 1 base from V and 0 bases from J, with 13 bases in between. In DNA form, the CDR3 reads TGTGCCAGCAGCTTAGCCTTCGGGGAGATCTCCTACAATGAGCAGTTCTTC. This gives the protein CASSLAFGEISYNEQFF.

The J gene is TRBJ1-5, the V gene TRBV11-1; D remains ambiguous. The CDR3 has 19 amino acids. From germline, CDR1 is SGHAT and CDR2 FQDESV (reference sequence). V was trimmed by 4 bases and J by 1 base, leaving 23 bases between them. In DNA, the CDR3 is TGTGCCAGCAGCTGTGCCCTCGTTGGGGAGGGTGAAAGCAATCAGCCCCAGCATTTT. Translating gives CASSCALVGEGESNQPQHF. The full variable domain, with the rest looked up from reference TRBV11-1 and TRBJ1-5, is EAEVAQSPRYKITEKSQAVAFWCDPISGHATLYWYRQILGQGPELLVQFQDESVVDDSQLPKDRFSAERLKGVDSTLKIQPAELGDSAMYLCASSCALVGEGESNQPQHFGDGTRLSIL.

In its sample, this clonotype was seen once. The V call is TRBV4-2, the J call TRBJ2-7; D not resolved. Trimming took off 1 base at V and 4 bases at J, with 23 bases between the two ends. The CDR3 consists of 18 residues. CDR1 and CDR2 (germline): LGHNA, YNFKEQ. As DNA, the CDR3 is TGTGCCAGCAGCCAAGCCAGAGACACTCGACCCTTTTTGTACGAGCAGTACTTC. Its protein is CASSQARDTRPFLYEQYF.

V gene TRBV20-1 combines with J gene TRBJ2-3, with D maybe TRBD2 (6 bases). This CDR3 is 13 amino acids long. Trimming removed 2 bases at V and 4 bases at J, with 10 bases between. Germline V gene lookup returns CDR1 DFQATT and CDR2 SNEGSKA (reference sequence). The CDR3 here is CSARRWEADTQYF. CDR3 coding DNA: TGCAGTGCTAGACGATGGGAGGCAGATACGCAGTATTTT.

The chain joins TRBV10-3 to TRBJ2-1; D is undetermined. Germline V CDR1 and CDR2: ENHRY, SYGVKD. The ends were cut back, 0 bases at V and 3 bases at J, with 9 bases in the middle. This CDR3 is built from 15 residues. The CDR3 loop reads CAISESWVFYNEQFF. In DNA form, the CDR3 reads TGTGCCATCAGTGAGTCTTGGGTTTTCTACAATGAGCAGTTCTTC.

This rearrangement joins TRBV3-1 to TRBJ2-1; D remains ambiguous. Looked up from germline, CDR1 is LGHDT and CDR2 is YNNKEL (reference sequence). V dropped 0 bases and J dropped 4 bases, with 25 bases sitting between them. This CDR3 spans 20 amino acids. The CDR3 DNA follows: TGTGCCAGCAGCCAAGATGAACCCAAAATCTGGTTAGCAGGTTACAATGAGCAGTTCTTC. It encodes CASSQDEPKIWLAGYNEQFF.

CDR3 in DNA: TGCGCCAGCAGGGCTACAGATACGCAGTATTTT. Translation gives CASRATDTQYF. V and J are TRBV5-1 and TRBJ2-3, with unresolved D. Deletions cut 5 bases from V and 3 bases from J, with 4 bases between. CDR3 size: 11 residues. The germline gives CDR1 SGHRS, CDR2 YFSETQ.

This clonotype was detected a few times. J is TRBJ1-2 and V is TRBV7-9; no firm D call. The V gene lost 2 bases and the J gene lost 4 bases, with 8 bases spanning the gap. Germline CDR1 is SEHNR and CDR2 is FQNEAQ (reference sequence). CDR3 size: 13 residues. The CDR3 region is CASSLSYLYGYTF. CDR3 in DNA: TGTGCCAGCAGCTTATCGTACCTCTATGGCTACACCTTC.

The chain links TRBV27 to TRBJ2-1; TRBD2 aligns across 14 bases. The CDR3 spans 15 residues. V lost 6 bases, J lost 6 bases, and 4 bases stayed unmatched. The germline V gene encodes CDR1 MNHEY and CDR2 SMNVEV (reference sequence). CDR3 in amino acids: CASSPTSGRVNEQFF. CDR3 nucleotide sequence: TGTGCCAGCAGCCCGACTAGCGGGAGGGTCAATGAGCAGTTCTTC.

In its sample, this clonotype was seen a few times. The chain has TRBV20-1 and TRBJ1-2; D may be TRBD1 (5 bases). Germline V gene data show CDR1 as DFQATT and CDR2 as SNEGSKA (reference sequence). V was clipped by 0 bases and J by 3 bases, with 14 bases between them. The CDR3 totals 15 residues. CDR3 coding DNA: TGCAGTGCTAGAGAGCCGCTGACAGTCTACTATGGCTACACCTTC. It encodes CSAREPLTVYYGYTF.

This clonotype was counted a single time. The rearrangement joins TRBV12-3 or TRBV12-4 to TRBJ2-3; D is uncertain. Trimming removed 6 bases at V and 3 bases at J, with 7 bases between. The CDR3 contains 12 residues. CDR3 amino acids: CASRGWTDTQYF. The CDR3 DNA sequence: TGTGCCAGCAGGGGGTGGACAGATACGCAGTATTTT.

The chain couples TRBV5-1 to TRBJ2-2; 8 bases are a match to TRBD1. V gave up 2 bases and J gave up 5 bases; unmatched junction bases: 5. The germline V gene encodes CDR1 SGHRS and CDR2 YFSETQ. The CDR3 totals 15 residues. The chain's CDR3 is CASSFRTGHTGELFF. The CDR3 DNA reads TGCGCCAGCAGCTTCCGGACAGGGCATACCGGGGAGCTGTTTTTT. Drawing the rest from reference TRBV5-1 and TRBJ2-2, the complete variable domain is KAGVTQTPRYLIKTRGQQVTLSCSPISGHRSVSWYQQTPGQGLQFLFEYFSETQRNKGNFPGRFSGRQFSNSRSEMNVSTLELGDSALYLCASSFRTGHTGELFFGEGSRLTVL.

This clonotype was seen a few times. This chain uses TRBV7-6 with TRBJ2-3, with D possibly being TRBD2 (6 bases). The germline V gene has CDR1 SGHVS and CDR2 FNYEAQ. The CDR3 is 15 amino acids. Trimming removed 5 bases at V and 0 bases at J, with 12 bases between. The CDR3 loop reads CASSPPSGSTDTQYF. CDR3 sequence (DNA): TGTGCCAGCAGCCCCCCCAGCGGGAGCACAGATACGCAGTATTTT.

V and J are TRBV3-1 and TRBJ2-7; 8 nucleotides line up with TRBD1. In germline, CDR1 is LGHDT, CDR2 YNNKEL (reference sequence). V trimming: 5 bases; J trimming: 2 bases; junction bases outside the gene matches: 8. CDR3 size: 15 residues. The CDR3 coding sequence is TGTGCCAGCAGCGTTCCGGGACAGGCCCCCTACGAGCAGTACTTC. Translation gives CASSVPGQAPYEQYF.

With regard to this clonotype: A junction end diverges from the germline sequence, so it may reflect a read error. This chain links TRBV12-3 or TRBV12-4 with TRBJ1-1; 8 bases agree with TRBD1. The CDR3 is 17 residues long. As DNA, the CDR3 is TGTACCAGCAGCCGACCGGGACAGGAGCCTTCTAACACTGAAGCTTTCTTT. Protein product: CTSSRPGQEPSNTEAFF.

The V and J genes are TRBV12-3 or TRBV12-4 and TRBJ1-2; D is possibly TRBD1 (5 bases). Trimming removed 3 bases at V and 3 bases at J, with 14 bases between. This CDR3 has 15 amino acids. In DNA form, the CDR3 reads TGTGCCAGCAGTTTTGGTTGGGGACTGCACTATGGCTACACCTTC. Translated: CASSFGWGLHYGYTF.

In its sample, this clonotype was seen many times. The gene calls are TRBV28 and TRBJ2-1; either TRBD1 or TRBD2 may fit D (6 bases each). CDR3 size: 16 residues. CDR1 and CDR2 (germline): MDHEN, SYDVKM. V dropped 10 bases and J dropped 3 bases, with 22 bases sitting between them. This CDR3 is CATRTGAASGYNEQFF. CDR3 bases: TGTGCCACCCGAACGGGGGCGGCCTCAGGCTACAATGAGCAGTTCTTC.

V and J are TRBV7-9 and TRBJ2-1; no clear D gene. The V end was cut by 5 bases, the J end by 6 bases, with 17 bases between. The CDR3 is 15 residues long. CDR1 is SEHNR and CDR2 is FQNEAQ in the germline V gene (reference sequence). CDR3 sequence: CASSPSLQKANEQFF. The CDR3 coding sequence is TGTGCCAGCAGCCCTTCTCTGCAAAAGGCCAATGAGCAGTTCTTC.

The sample holds one count of this clonotype. This sequence joins TRBV15 and TRBJ1-1; 7 bases line up with TRBD1. CDR3 length: 13 amino acids. J was trimmed by 3 bases and V by 8 bases; bases with no gene match: 6. Germline V lookup: CDR1 LNHNV, CDR2 YYDKDF (reference sequence). DNA for the CDR3: TGTGCCACCGGTGACAGGGAGGACACTGAAGCTTTCTTT. Translated: CATGDREDTEAFF.

The CDR3 nucleotides read TGTGCCACCAGCGACAGGGGTCATGGCTACACCTTC. Translated: CATSDRGHGYTF. The rearrangement joins TRBV15 to TRBJ1-2, with 8 bases fitting TRBD1. Germline CDR1 and CDR2: LNHNV and YYDKDF (reference sequence). The CDR3 contains 12 residues. Trimming removed 5 bases from V and 6 bases from J; junction bases left unmatched: 2.

The chain carries TRBV29-1 and TRBJ2-3; D perhaps matches TRBD2 (5 bases). Germline values: CDR1 SQVTM, CDR2 ANQGSEA. The germline V and J ends were trimmed by 3 bases and 0 bases, with 10 bases remaining between them. The CDR3 consists of 14 residues. CDR3 DNA: TGCAGCGTTGACGGACGGGAAAGCACAGATACGCAGTATTTT. As protein: CSVDGRESTDTQYF.

This clonotype is medium-sized (0.01 to 0.1%) within its sample. This sequence joins TRBV12-3 or TRBV12-4 and TRBJ2-4, with 10 bases lining up with TRBD2. The V and J ends lost 6 bases and 0 bases, in that order; junction bases with no gene match: 5. The CDR3 length is 16 residues. The DNA for the CDR3 is TGTGCCAGCAGCCCTAGCGGGGGTCTAGCCAAAAACATTCAGTACTTC. It specifies CASSPSGGLAKNIQYF.

The chain carries TRBV24-1 and TRBJ2-3; D possibly matches TRBD1 or TRBD2 (5 bases each). CDR1 and CDR2 (germline): KGHDR, SFDVKD. The CDR3 has 15 amino acids. Trimming took 3 bases from V and 6 from J, leaving 15 bases between them. CDR3: CATSDARDPEDTQYF. CDR3 DNA sequence: TGTGCCACCAGTGATGCCCGGGACCCGGAGGATACGCAGTATTTT.

This clonotype was observed many times. The chain links TRBV7-8 to TRBJ1-5; D is ambiguous. The CDR3 sequence is 18 residues long. Germline CDR1 SGHVS, CDR2 FQNEAQ. Trimming took off 1 base at V and 0 bases at J, with 16 bases between the two ends. CDR3 sequence (DNA): TGTGCCAGCAGCTTAGAGGGTTGGGGAGTAACTAGCAATCAGCCCCAGCATTTT. It yields the protein CASSLEGWGVTSNQPQHF.

The rearrangement links TRBV5-1 to TRBJ1-6, with 9 bases identical to TRBD1. This CDR3 comprises 18 residues. V lost 3 bases to trimming and J lost 0 bases; unmatched junction nucleotides: 7. CDR1 and CDR2 (germline): SGHRS, YFSETQ. The CDR3 bases are TGCGCCAGCAGCTGGGGGGACAGGGAAGGCTCCTATAATTCACCCCTCCACTTT. Amino acids: CASSWGDREGSYNSPLHF.

CDR3 sequence (DNA): TGTGCCAGCAGCTTCGCCTGGTGGGGCGATACGCAGTATTTT. It yields the protein CASSFAWWGDTQYF. The gene calls are TRBV7-2 and TRBJ2-3; D possibly corresponds to TRBD1 (5 bases). Deletions cut 3 bases from V and 6 bases from J, with 13 bases between. The CDR3 spans 14 residues. Looked up from germline, CDR1 is SGHTA and CDR2 is FQGNSA.

The chain is built from TRBV4-1 and TRBJ2-7, with TRBD2 as a possible D gene (7 bases). The CDR3 runs to 15 residues. V shed 3 bases and J shed 2 bases, with 14 bases lying between them. Germline CDR1 reads MGHRA; CDR2 reads YSYEKL. The CDR3: CASSHREGGPYEQYF. The CDR3 DNA reads TGCGCCAGCAGCCACAGGGAGGGGGGGCCCTACGAGCAGTACTTC.

This clonotype has only a few counts. V usage is TRBV7-2 and J usage is TRBJ2-2, with no clear D. Trimming shortened V by 3 bases and J by 8 bases, and 7 bases separated the two germline ends. Germline CDR1 is SGHTA and CDR2 is FQGNSA. There are 12 residues in the CDR3. The CDR3 here is CASSFIRGELFF. CDR3 sequence (DNA): TGTGCCAGCAGCTTCATCAGAGGGGAGCTGTTTTTT.